The 7 T cell receptor beta chains given below trace back to one sample, sequenced in a study of blood T cell repertoires in COVID-19. The data were produced by immunoSEQ multiplex PCR, yet TCRdb's version contains in-frame clones alone and is incomplete. Of around 270,000 clones in the sample, less than 90% were seen once. Sequenced: peripheral blood. The receptors shown here come from a man aged 30-40 years with active or convalescent COVID-19.

Only one count was recorded for this clone. The chain couples TRBV5-6 to TRBJ2-7; the D is unclear. V was trimmed by 1 base and J by 0 bases, leaving 8 bases between them. This CDR3 is 14 amino acids long. CDR1 is SGHDT, CDR2 YYEEEE, per germline. The CDR3 DNA sequence: TGTGCCAGCAGCTTGTATAGTGCCTCCTACGAGCAGTACTTC. Encoded protein: CASSLYSASYEQYF.

This chain's CDR3 is CASSVASGTYEQYF. As DNA, the CDR3 is TGCGCCAGCAGCGTGGCTAGCGGGACCTACGAGCAGTACTTC. This sequence joins TRBV5-1 and TRBJ2-7; 9 nucleotides align to TRBD2. Germline V gives CDR1 SGHRS, CDR2 YFSETQ. With V trimmed by 4 bases and J by 2 bases, 4 bases remained unmatched. The CDR3 contains 14 residues.

This clone was counted only a few times. The genes are TRBV11-2 and TRBJ1-6, with D possibly matching TRBD1 (5 bases). Germline V gene sequence: CDR1 SGHAT, CDR2 FQNNGV. V lost 2 bases to trimming and J lost 6 bases, with 17 bases between them. The CDR3 extends over 17 amino acids. The CDR3 DNA reads as TGTGCCAGCAGCTTATTTTGGGCGGACACTTCTAATTCACCCCTCCACTTT. Translated, it gives CASSLFWADTSNSPLHF.

The chain combines TRBV13 with TRBJ2-2, with TRBD1 matching 9 bases. The CDR3 runs 15 residues. The germline gives CDR1 PRHDT, CDR2 FYEKMQ (reference sequence). V trimming: 5 bases; J trimming: 7 bases; junction bases outside the gene matches: 8. The CDR3 nucleotides read TGTGCCAGCAGCCCCCGGGGGACAGGGAACGGGGAGCTGTTTTTT. Protein product: CASSPRGTGNGELFF.

This clone came up once. The genes are TRBV7-9 and TRBJ1-2; maybe TRBD1 (5 bases). The CDR3 extends over 14 amino acids. In germline, CDR1 is SEHNR, CDR2 FQNEAQ (reference sequence). V lost 5 bases to trimming and J lost 4 bases, with 14 bases between them. Here the CDR3 DNA reads TGTGCCAGCAGCCCAGACGGGGGAGGCTATGGCTACACCTTC. Its translation is CASSPDGGGYGYTF.

The chain links TRBV5-4 to TRBJ1-2; TRBD1 matches 7 bases. CDR1 SGHNT and CDR2 YYREEE come from the germline V gene (reference sequence). The ends lost 9 bases at V and 8 bases at J; junction bases unmatched: 7. This CDR3 spans 11 amino acids. This CDR3 is CATQGRRGYTF. The CDR3 bases are TGTGCCACACAGGGGCGTCGAGGCTACACCTTC.

The chain recombines TRBV27 with TRBJ1-1; D is undetermined. This CDR3 has 13 residues. CDR1 is MNHEY and CDR2 is SMNVEV in the germline V gene (reference sequence). The V end was cut by 3 bases, the J end by 1 base, with 6 bases between. In DNA, the CDR3 is TGTGCCAGCAGTTTCTCGCGGAACACTGAAGCTTTCTTT. Amino acid sequence: CASSFSRNTEAFF.